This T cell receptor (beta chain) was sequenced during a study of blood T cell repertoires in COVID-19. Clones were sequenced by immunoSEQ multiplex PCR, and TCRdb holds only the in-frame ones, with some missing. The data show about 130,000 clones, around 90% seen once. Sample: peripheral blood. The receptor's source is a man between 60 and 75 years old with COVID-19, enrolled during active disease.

In DNA, the CDR3 is TGTGCCAGCAGCTTGTTGGGAGAGGGCAATCAGCCCCAGCATTTT. Translated: CASSLLGEGNQPQHF. The genes are TRBV5-6 and TRBJ1-5; no clear D gene. Per the germline V gene, CDR1 is SGHDT and CDR2 is YYEEEE. The CDR3 has 15 residues. The V and J ends lost 1 base and 2 bases respectively, with 10 bases between them.